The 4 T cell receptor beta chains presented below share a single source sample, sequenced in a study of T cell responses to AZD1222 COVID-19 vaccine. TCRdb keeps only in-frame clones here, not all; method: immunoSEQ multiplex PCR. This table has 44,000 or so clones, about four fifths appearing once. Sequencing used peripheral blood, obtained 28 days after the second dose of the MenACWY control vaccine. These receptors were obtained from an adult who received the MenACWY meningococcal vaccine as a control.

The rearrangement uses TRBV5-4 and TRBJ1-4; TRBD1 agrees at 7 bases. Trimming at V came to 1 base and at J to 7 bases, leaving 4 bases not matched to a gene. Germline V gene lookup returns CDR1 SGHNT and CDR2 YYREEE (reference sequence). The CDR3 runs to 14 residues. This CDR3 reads CASSLNRGSEKLFF. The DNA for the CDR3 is TGTGCCAGCAGCTTGAACAGGGGTAGTGAAAAACTGTTTTTT.

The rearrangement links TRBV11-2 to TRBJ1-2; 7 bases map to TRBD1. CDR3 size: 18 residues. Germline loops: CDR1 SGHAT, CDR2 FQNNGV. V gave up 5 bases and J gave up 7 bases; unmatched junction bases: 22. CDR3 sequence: CASSPTHGTATGWGGYTF. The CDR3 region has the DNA TGTGCCAGCAGCCCCACCCACGGGACAGCAACCGGCTGGGGTGGCTACACCTTC.

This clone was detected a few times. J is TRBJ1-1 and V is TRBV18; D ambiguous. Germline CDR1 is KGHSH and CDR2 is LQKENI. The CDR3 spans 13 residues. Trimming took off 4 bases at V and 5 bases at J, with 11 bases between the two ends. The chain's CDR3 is CASSRPGGTEAFF. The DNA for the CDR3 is TGTGCCAGCTCACGGCCGGGTGGGACTGAAGCTTTCTTT.

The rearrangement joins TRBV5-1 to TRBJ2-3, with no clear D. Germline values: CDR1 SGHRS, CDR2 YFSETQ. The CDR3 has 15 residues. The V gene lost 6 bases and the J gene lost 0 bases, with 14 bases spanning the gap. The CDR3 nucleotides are TGCGCCAGCACTGCCTACCCAGAAAGCACAGATACGCAGTATTTT. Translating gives CASTAYPESTDTQYF.